These T cell receptor beta chains were read from a single sample in a study of blood T cell repertoires in COVID-19. Produced via immunoSEQ multiplex PCR; TCRdb's table is partial and in-frame only. The profile shows some 250,000 clones, roughly 86% of them singletons. Sequencing used PBMCs or T cells enriched from blood (not recorded which). The receptors shown here come from a young woman with acute COVID-19. The CDR3 runs from the conserved cysteine through the conserved F or W. Fields, in order: J gene, V gene, clone size, D gene, CDR3 DNA, CDR3 protein. The D gene is left open where the match is weak. Size is stated for part of the rows, as once, few or many counts, or as a class when the clone is expanded.

>TRBJ1-1|TRBV6-5|once|NA
TGTGCCAGCAGTTACGTGGGGGGGATGAACACTGAAGCTTTCTTT
CASSYVGGMNTEAFF
>TRBJ2-7|TRBV12-3/TRBV12-4|NA|NA
TGTGCCAGCAGTTCCCAGGGTTCCTACGAGCAGTACTTC
CASSSQGSYEQYF
>TRBJ1-2|TRBV5-4|NA|NA
TGTGCCAGCAGCTCTCAGGGATACGGCTACACCTTC
CASSSQGYGYTF
>TRBJ1-6|TRBV2|NA|NA
TGTGCCAGCAATGACCAGGTCAGCTCACCCCTCCACTTT
CASNDQVSSPLHF
>TRBJ2-3|TRBV9|NA|TRBD2
TGTGCCAGCAGCGAGGTGACTAGCGGAACAGATACGCAGTATTTT
CASSEVTSGTDTQYF
>TRBJ1-4|TRBV5-1|NA|NA
TGCGCCAGCAGCCAGAAGCCCAGGTCCTCTCTGGGTGAAAAACTGTTTTTT
CASSQKPRSSLGEKLFF
>TRBJ2-7|TRBV4-3|NA|TRBD2
TGCGCCAGCAGCCAAGAAGCAGGGACTAGCGGAAACTACGAGCAGTACTTC
CASSQEAGTSGNYEQYF
>TRBJ1-3|TRBV29-1|NA|TRBD1
TGCAGCGTGGAGACAGGGTCCGGAAACACCATATATTTT
CSVETGSGNTIYF
>TRBJ1-1|TRBV6-2/TRBV6-3|once|TRBD1
TGTGCCAGCAGTCCCAGGACAGGTGGTAGGACTGAAGCTTTCTTT
CASSPRTGGRTEAFF
>TRBJ1-1|TRBV9|NA|TRBD1
TGTGCCAGCAGCGTGGACAGGGGCACTGAAGCTTTCTTT
CASSVDRGTEAFF
>TRBJ1-1|TRBV6-5|NA|NA
TGTGCCAGCAGCAGACAGGTTAGGAGGAACACTGAAGCTTTCTTT
CASSRQVRRNTEAFF
>TRBJ2-7|TRBV6-5|NA|TRBD1
TGTGCCTGTCTTCGGACAGGGAGACGATACGAGCAGTACTTC
CACLRTGRRYEQYF
>TRBJ1-1|TRBV9|NA|NA
TGTGCCAGCAGCGCAGAACTGGGTAGTGAGGACACTGAAGCTTTCTTT
CASSAELGSEDTEAFF
>TRBJ1-2|TRBV20-1|NA|NA
TGCAGTGCTAGTCCGGGGAATGGCTACACCTTC
CSASPGNGYTF
>TRBJ2-3|TRBV5-4|NA|NA
TGTGCCAGCAGCTTAAGGTCGGCGGGGTTCACAGATACGCAGTATTTT
CASSLRSAGFTDTQYF
>TRBJ2-7|TRBV7-9|NA|NA
TGTGCCAGCAGCTCAAAATCGAGCGGGTGGGAGCAGTACTTC
CASSSKSSGWEQYF
>TRBJ1-3|TRBV5-1|NA|TRBD1
TGCGCCAGCAGCTTGGAGGGGGCGTCTGGAAACACCATATATTTT
CASSLEGASGNTIYF
>TRBJ2-5|TRBV5-1|NA|NA
TGCGCCAGCAGCCCCACGAATAGCCAAGAGACCCAGTACTTC
CASSPTNSQETQYF
>TRBJ2-7|TRBV5-1|NA|NA
TGCGCCAGCAGCGGGCAGGCCCGACAGAGCTCCTACGAGCAGTACTTC
CASSGQARQSSYEQYF
>TRBJ1-4|TRBV10-2|NA|NA
TGCGCCAGCAGTGAGTCGAAGTCGGGGGGTGAAAAACTGTTTTTT
CASSESKSGGEKLFF
>TRBJ2-3|TRBV6-5|NA|NA
TGTGCCAGCAGTCGAGGGGCGGAGGGCGATACGCAGTATTTT
CASSRGAEGDTQYF
>TRBJ1-5|TRBV6-1|NA|NA
TGTGCCAGCACCAACGAACAGGGAAGGAATCAGCCCCAGCATTTT
CASTNEQGRNQPQHF